One sample yielded the 5 T cell receptor beta chains listed below, sequenced in a study of long-term antiretroviral therapy in people with HIV. The libraries were made with immunoSEQ v3.0 at survey level. Only in-frame clones appear in the TCRdb table, and some are missing; sequencing was by immunoSEQ multiplex PCR. The sample includes 27,000 or so clones, 80% to 85% seen only once; the top ten take 14%. Source: unsorted PBMCs, taken 2.9 years after starting antiretroviral therapy. These receptors were taken from a man aged 50 to 60 with HIV.

CDR3 DNA sequence: TGTGCCAGCAGCCCCCGGGACCTGAAGGGTCATGAGCAGTTCTTC. This codes for CASSPRDLKGHEQFF. The chain employs TRBV6-5 and TRBJ2-1; D tentatively fits TRBD1 or TRBD2 (5 bases each). CDR3 size: 15 residues. Per the germline V gene, CDR1 is MNHEY and CDR2 is SVGAGI. Trimming cost V 6 bases and J 8 bases, with 20 bases left between them.

V and J are TRBV6-6 and TRBJ2-1, with 10 positions matching TRBD2. CDR1 MNHNY and CDR2 SVGAGI come from the germline V gene (reference sequence). This CDR3 is built from 13 residues. V dropped 8 bases and J dropped 10; count of bases not matched to a gene: 8. This CDR3 reads CASRSGGAVEQFF. In nucleotides, the CDR3 is TGTGCCAGCCGGAGCGGGGGGGCCGTAGAGCAGTTCTTC.

In its sample, this clone is medium-sized. This chain links TRBV27 with TRBJ2-7, with 7 bases matching TRBD1. Germline CDR1 is MNHEY and CDR2 is SMNVEV (reference sequence). Trimming removed 6 bases from V and 0 bases from J; junction bases left unmatched: 8. This CDR3 contains 15 residues. Here the CDR3 DNA reads TGTGCCAGCAGCTTACAGGGGTGGGGCTCCTACGAGCAGTACTTC. It yields the protein CASSLQGWGSYEQYF.

The chain links TRBV30 to TRBJ2-7; TRBD2 matches 7 bases. V lost 1 base and J lost 2; bases outside the gene matches: 5. The V gene's germline CDR1 is GTSNPN and CDR2 SVGIG (reference sequence). The CDR3 is 14 residues long. CDR3 sequence reads: CAWSEGLGTYEQYF. CDR3 DNA sequence: TGTGCCTGGAGTGAAGGACTAGGCACCTACGAGCAGTACTTC.

The gene calls are TRBV4-1 and TRBJ1-4, with TRBD1 matching 9 bases. The length of the CDR3 is 15 residues. Germline V CDR1 and CDR2: MGHRA, YSYEKL. V lost 1 base to trimming and J lost 5 bases; unmatched junction nucleotides: 2. In DNA, the CDR3 is TGCGCCAGCAGCCAAGCAGGGACAGGGAATGAAAAACTGTTTTTT. This sequence encodes CASSQAGTGNEKLFF.